This TCR beta chain was obtained from a study of T cell responses to AZD1222 COVID-19 vaccine. The study's findings and limits: A rise in Spike-specific TCR breadth and depth followed two AZD1222 doses. It was only after the peak T cell response that any repertoires were sampled. Dominant at 160-218 and 743-854, vaccine-associated CD4 TCRs also spanned spike. The donor group comprised mostly white British people and more females; the analysis possibly underestimated clonal diversity.

This clone was counted between two and nine times. Its antigen remains unknown. Here immunoSEQ multiplex PCR was the method, and the copy in TCRdb shows in-frame clones only, minus some. The data contain under 150,000 clones, 88% of them seen just once; the ten biggest clones take up over 15%. Trimming left V 4 bases short and J 5 bases short, with 11 bases between. CDR1 and CDR2 (germline): SGHDN, FVKESK. This CDR3 is 13 amino acids long. The sequenced sample was peripheral blood, obtained on day 0 of MenACWY control vaccination. This sequence joins TRBV14 and TRBJ1-2, with unresolved D. This TCR was recovered from an adult in good health. The CDR3, as DNA: TGTGCCAGCAGCCCTGAGGATCGATATGGCTACACCTTC. Protein: CASSPEDRYGYTF.